Following are 3 T cell receptor beta chains from one sample sequenced in a study of shared clonotypes between healthy human individuals. TCRdb's copy holds only in-frame clones and misses some; the assay was immunoSEQ multiplex PCR. The sample has some 2.4 million clones, 80% to 95% seen once; the top ten hold roughly 0.39%. The sample taken for sequencing was naive CD4+ T cells from PBMCs. As for subset: CD45RA+ positively selected. The receptor source for this set is a man younger than 35 in good health. Some clones in this sample may be carry-over from other donors' samples.

The rearrangement joins TRBV25-1 to TRBJ1-1; D ambiguous. Looked up from germline, CDR1 is MGHDK and CDR2 is SYGVNS. Between the trimmed V and J ends, which lost 4 bases and 3 bases, there was a span of 15 bases. There are 15 residues in the CDR3. The CDR3: CASSASPDRYTEAFF. The CDR3 DNA sequence: TGTGCCAGCAGTGCCTCGCCGGACCGTTACACTGAAGCTTTCTTT.

V gene TRBV5-4 combines with J gene TRBJ2-3, with TRBD2 matching 10 bases. Germline trimming cut 0 bases from V and 0 bases from J; bases unmatched to any gene: 4. Per germline, CDR1 SGHNT and CDR2 YYREEE (reference sequence). CDR3 length equals 17 residues. CDR3 region: CASSLGASGSSTDTQYF. The CDR3, as DNA: TGTGCCAGCAGCTTGGGAGCTAGCGGGAGCAGCACAGATACGCAGTATTTT.

This chain joins TRBV11-2 and TRBJ2-7; a weak D match, TRBD1 (6 bases). The germline gives CDR1 SGHAT, CDR2 FQNNGV. The CDR3 extends over 13 amino acids. The V end was cut by 3 bases, the J end by 3 bases, with 9 bases between. CDR3 in amino acids: CASSFQQGYEQYF. In nucleotides, the CDR3 is TGTGCCAGCAGCTTCCAACAGGGCTACGAGCAGTACTTC.